Presented here are 8 T cell receptor beta chains from one specimen sequenced in a study of graft-versus-host responses after intestinal transplantation. Clones were read by immunoSEQ multiplex PCR, and TCRdb kept only the in-frame ones, dropping some. The sample has tens of thousands of clones, roughly nine tenths seen once; the top ten hold just over 5%. This specimen was PBMCs, taken 65 to 70 days after intestinal transplantation. All receptors derive from a human patient who received an intestinal transplant, so some T cells may come from the graft donor.

V and J are TRBV30 and TRBJ2-7, with 7 bases lining up with TRBD1. V gave up 3 bases and J gave up 5 bases; unmatched junction bases: 7. Germline V CDR1 and CDR2: GTSNPN, SVGIG (reference sequence). The CDR3 is 13 amino acids. CDR3 region: CAWRRQGVHEQYF. CDR3 in DNA: TGTGCCTGGAGAAGACAGGGTGTTCACGAGCAGTACTTC.

The gene calls are TRBV7-2 and TRBJ2-1, with D perhaps matching TRBD1 or TRBD2 (6 bases each). Germline CDR1 is SGHTA and CDR2 is FQGNSA. Trimming cost V 6 bases and J 8 bases, with 14 bases left between them. The CDR3 contains 13 residues. The CDR3 is CASSKPGAHEQFF. The CDR3 nucleotides read TGTGCCAGCAGTAAACCGGGGGCACATGAGCAGTTCTTC.

This clone was detected a few times. The rearrangement links TRBV30 to TRBJ1-6; TRBD1 aligns across 10 bases. This CDR3 contains 15 residues. V trimming: 1 base; J trimming: 9 bases; junction bases outside the gene matches: 6. CDR1 GTSNPN and CDR2 SVGIG come from the germline V gene (reference sequence). The CDR3 region is CAWSEGQGVSSPLHF. For the CDR3, the DNA is TGTGCCTGGAGTGAAGGACAGGGGGTTAGTTCACCCCTCCACTTT.

The J gene is TRBJ2-2, the V gene TRBV6-4; 8 nucleotides agree with TRBD1. This CDR3 is 15 amino acids long. With 5 bases clipped from V and 2 bases from J, the junction kept 4 bases outside the gene matches. Germline V lookup: CDR1 MRHNA, CDR2 SNTAGT. CDR3 loop: CASSPTGENTGELFF. CDR3 in DNA: TGTGCCAGCAGTCCGACAGGGGAAAACACCGGGGAGCTGTTTTTT.

About this clone: The junction and the germline gene differ at one end; a read error may be behind it. The chain employs TRBV10-3 and TRBJ1-5; possibly TRBD1 for D (5 bases). Germline V gives CDR1 ENHRY, CDR2 SYGVKD. This CDR3 has 14 amino acids. CDR3 nucleotide sequence: TGTGCCATCAGCGAGTCGGGGACCAATCAGCCCCAGCATTTT. It translates to CAISESGTNQPQHF.

This chain links TRBV19 with TRBJ1-4; D not certain. The CDR3 is 14 residues long. Trimming stripped 3 bases from V and 7 bases from J, with 12 bases between. Germline V CDR1 and CDR2: LNHDA, SQIVND (reference sequence). DNA of the CDR3: TGTGCCAGTAGTATTGTGACGGGAGGTGAAAAACTGTTTTTT. Encoded protein: CASSIVTGGEKLFF.

This clone was seen once. The junction does not match germline at one end; this may be a read error. This chain uses TRBV15 with TRBJ2-4, with D perhaps TRBD2 (6 bases). CDR1 and CDR2 (germline): LNHNV, YYDKDF (reference sequence). CDR3 length: 17 amino acids. CDR3 region: CTTSRMTMEGSFGIQYF. The CDR3 DNA reads TGTACCACCAGCAGAATGACCATGGAGGGCTCTTTCGGCATTCAGTACTTC.

J is TRBJ2-5 and V is TRBV27; 7 nucleotides align to TRBD1. V dropped 4 bases and J dropped 2; count of bases not matched to a gene: 7. CDR1 is MNHEY, CDR2 SMNVEV, per germline (reference sequence). CDR3 length equals 15 residues. In nucleotides, the CDR3 is TGTGCCAGCAGTTCTAGGGACAGTTTACAAGAGACCCAGTACTTC. Its translation: CASSSRDSLQETQYF.